These 2 T cell receptor beta chains came from one sample sequenced in a study of blood T cell repertoires in COVID-19. The assay was immunoSEQ multiplex PCR, and TCRdb's table has in-frame clones only and misses some. The sample consists of about 410,000 clones, 89% of them appearing once. The source material was peripheral blood. These receptors came from a woman aged 40 to 50 with COVID-19, enrolled during active disease.

This chain uses TRBV27 with TRBJ2-2; 9 bases are a match to TRBD1. V dropped 6 bases and J dropped 3; count of bases not matched to a gene: 8. Germline-derived CDR1 and CDR2 are MNHEY and SMNVEV (reference sequence). The CDR3 sequence is 16 residues long. CDR3 DNA sequence: TGTGCCAGCAGCCCCCCGGGACAGGGATACACCGGGGAGCTGTTTTTT. It is translated as CASSPPGQGYTGELFF.

CDR3 nucleotides: TGTGCCAGCAGTTACTCTGGCGGCCGTCTTAATCAGCCCCAGCATTTT. Protein: CASSYSGGRLNQPQHF. V usage is TRBV6-2 or TRBV6-3 and J usage is TRBJ1-5; D uncertain. The germline gives CDR1 MNHEY, CDR2 SVGEGT. CDR3 length equals 16 residues. With 0 bases removed from V and 4 bases from J, the gap between germline ends came to 13 bases.